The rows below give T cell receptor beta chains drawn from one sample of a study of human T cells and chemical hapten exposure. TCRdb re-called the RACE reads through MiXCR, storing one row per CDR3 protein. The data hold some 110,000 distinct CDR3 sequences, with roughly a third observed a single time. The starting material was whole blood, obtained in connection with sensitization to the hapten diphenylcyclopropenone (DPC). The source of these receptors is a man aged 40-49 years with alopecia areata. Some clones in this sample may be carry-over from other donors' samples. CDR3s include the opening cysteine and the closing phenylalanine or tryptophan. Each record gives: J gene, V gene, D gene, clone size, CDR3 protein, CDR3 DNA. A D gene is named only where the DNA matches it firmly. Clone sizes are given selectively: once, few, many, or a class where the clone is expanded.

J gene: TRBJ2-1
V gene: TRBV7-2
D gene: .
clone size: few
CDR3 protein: CASSLGWASFTYNEQFF
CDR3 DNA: TGTGCCAGCAGCTTAGGATGGGCTAGCTTCACCTACAATGAGCAGTTCTTC

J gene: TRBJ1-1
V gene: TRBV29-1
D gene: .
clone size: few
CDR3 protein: CSVESVENTEAFF
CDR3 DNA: TGCAGCGTTGAATCGGTAGAGAACACTGAAGCTTTCTTT

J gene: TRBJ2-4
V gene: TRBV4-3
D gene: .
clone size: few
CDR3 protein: CASSQDGTTNIQYF
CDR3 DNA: TGCGCCAGCAGCCAAGATGGGACGACAAACATTCAGTACTTC

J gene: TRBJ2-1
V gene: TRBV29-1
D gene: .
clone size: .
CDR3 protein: CSASRKPPYNEQFF
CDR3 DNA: TGCAGCGCCTCTCGTAAGCCCCCCTACAATGAGCAGTTCTTC

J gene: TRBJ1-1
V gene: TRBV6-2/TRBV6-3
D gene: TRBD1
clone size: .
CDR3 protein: CASSTGTGPLEAFF
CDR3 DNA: TGTGCCAGCAGCACCGGGACAGGGCCCCTTGAAGCTTTCTTT

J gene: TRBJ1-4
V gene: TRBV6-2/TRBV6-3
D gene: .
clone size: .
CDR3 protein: CASSRGANEKLFF
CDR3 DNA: TGTGCCAGCAGTAGGGGGGCTAATGAAAAACTGTTTTTT

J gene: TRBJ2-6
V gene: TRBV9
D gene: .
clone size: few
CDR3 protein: CASGVAPSGANVLTF
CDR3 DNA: TGTGCCAGCGGCGTAGCGCCATCTGGGGCCAACGTCCTGACTTTC

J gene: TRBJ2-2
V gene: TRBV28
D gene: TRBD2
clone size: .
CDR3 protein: CASSLPGLVSPGELFF
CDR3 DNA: TGTGCCAGCAGTTTACCCGGACTAGTTTCACCCGGGGAGCTGTTTTTT

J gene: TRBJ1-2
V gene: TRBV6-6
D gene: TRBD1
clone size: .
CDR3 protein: CASSPGTGSNYGYTF
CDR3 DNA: TGTGCCAGCAGCCCCGGGACAGGGTCGAACTATGGCTACACCTTC

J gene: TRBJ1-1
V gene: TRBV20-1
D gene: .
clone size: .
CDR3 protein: CSARMRLNTEAFF
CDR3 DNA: TGCAGTGCTAGGATGAGGCTGAACACTGAAGCTTTCTTT

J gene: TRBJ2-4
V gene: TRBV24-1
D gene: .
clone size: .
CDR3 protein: CATKNIQYF
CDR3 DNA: TGTGCCACCAAAAACATTCAGTACTTC

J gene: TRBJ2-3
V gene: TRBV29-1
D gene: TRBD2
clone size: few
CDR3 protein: CSVPGLAITSTDTQYF
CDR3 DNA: TGCAGCGTTCCCGGACTAGCGATAACTAGCACAGATACGCAGTATTTT

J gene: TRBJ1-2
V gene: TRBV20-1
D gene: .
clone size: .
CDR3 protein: CSASGDRYGYTF
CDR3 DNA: TGCAGTGCTAGCGGGGATCGCTATGGCTACACCTTC

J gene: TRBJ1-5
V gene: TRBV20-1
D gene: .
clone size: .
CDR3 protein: CSAAGSKGETNQPQHF
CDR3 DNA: TGCAGTGCAGCGGGCTCAAAAGGGGAAACCAATCAGCCCCAGCATTTT

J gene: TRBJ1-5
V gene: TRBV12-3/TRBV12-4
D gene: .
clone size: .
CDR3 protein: CASSLSGNSNQPQHF
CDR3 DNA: TGTGCCAGCAGTTTATCGGGAAATAGCAATCAGCCCCAGCATTTT

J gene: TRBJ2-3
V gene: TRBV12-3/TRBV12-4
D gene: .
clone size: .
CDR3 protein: CASSYTGRGPDTQYF
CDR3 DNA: TGTGCCAGCAGTTATACCGGGAGAGGGCCAGATACGCAGTATTTT

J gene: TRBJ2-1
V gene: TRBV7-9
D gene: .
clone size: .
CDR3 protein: CASSPRSTYEQFF
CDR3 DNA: TGTGCCAGCAGCCCTAGGAGTACCTATGAGCAGTTCTTC

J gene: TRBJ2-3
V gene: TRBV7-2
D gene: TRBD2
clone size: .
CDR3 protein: CASSSGLAGGTDTQYF
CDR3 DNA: TGTGCCAGCAGCTCGGGACTAGCGGGGGGGACAGATACGCAGTATTTT

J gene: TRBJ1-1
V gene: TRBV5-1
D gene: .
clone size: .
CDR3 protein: CASSLEVLMNTEAFF
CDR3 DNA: TGCGCCAGCAGCTTGGAGGTGCTCATGAACACTGAAGCTTTCTTT

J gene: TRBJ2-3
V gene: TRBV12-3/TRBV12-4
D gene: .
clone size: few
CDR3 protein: CASSLRESADTQYF
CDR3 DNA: TGTGCCAGCAGTTTACGGGAGAGTGCAGATACGCAGTATTTT